This T cell receptor (beta chain) was recorded in a study of blood T cell repertoires in COVID-19. Study-wide background: Samples of COVID-19 (acute and convalescent) were obtained from the United States, Italy and Spain. The cDNA or gDNA used as material had been derived from T cells, B-cell-depleted T cells, or PBMCs.

Authors' analysis steps: It was from reference gene primer amplification that nucleated cell counts were estimated. Clones were sequenced by immunoSEQ multiplex PCR, and TCRdb holds only the in-frame ones, with some missing. The V and J calls and clone size are taken from that table; D and trimming were inferred from the DNA. The sample includes some 220,000 clones, about nine tenths of them seen just once. Per the germline V gene, CDR1 is KGHSH and CDR2 is LQKENI. This CDR3 has 16 amino acids. Trimming stripped 3 bases from V and 1 base from J, with 15 bases between. Patients of the Seattle cohort, enrolled during active infection, were followed longitudinally.

The chain employs TRBV18 and TRBJ1-1; possible D gene TRBD1, 5 bases. Sequenced sample: peripheral blood. The clonotype comes from a man in his thirties or forties with COVID-19, enrolled during active disease. The CDR3 coding sequence is TGTGCCAGCTCACCTCCGACAGACCCCTGGAACACTGAAGCTTTCTTT. Its protein product is CASSPPTDPWNTEAFF.